Listed below are T cell receptor beta chains from one sample, sequenced in a study of cytomegalovirus exposure and HLA in healthy donors. Clones were sequenced by immunoSEQ multiplex PCR, and TCRdb holds only the in-frame ones, with some missing. The data contain 55,000 to 70,000 clones, just over 85% of them singletons. The sequenced material came from PBMCs. The receptor source for this set is a woman in her 30s in good health and CMV-seronegative. Both conserved end residues are part of each CDR3. Fields, in order: J gene, clone size, D gene, V gene, CDR3 protein, CDR3 DNA. D genes are given only for firm matches. For some rows the clone size is stated as once, few or many, or as a class when expanded; others skip it.

J: TRBJ2-3; size: NA; D: TRBD2; V: TRBV29-1; CDR3: CSAGREDGTDTQYF; DNA: TGCAGCGCGGGGCGGGAGGATGGCACAGATACGCAGTATTTT
J: TRBJ1-2; size: NA; D: NA; V: TRBV7-9; CDR3: CASSLAPGVFYGYTF; DNA: TGTGCCAGCAGCTTAGCGCCCGGGGTTTTCTATGGCTACACCTTC
J: TRBJ2-7; size: NA; D: NA; V: TRBV25-1; CDR3: CASSSRGDGVYEQYF; DNA: TGTGCCAGCAGCTCAAGAGGTGACGGGGTCTACGAGCAGTACTTC
J: TRBJ1-2; size: NA; D: TRBD1; V: TRBV7-3; CDR3: CASSPGQGAFGYTF; DNA: TGTGCCAGCAGCCCAGGACAGGGGGCGTTCGGCTACACCTTC
J: TRBJ2-5; size: NA; D: NA; V: TRBV25-1; CDR3: CASSGLGTARETQYF; DNA: TGTGCCAGCAGTGGACTAGGGACAGCGCGGGAGACCCAGTACTTC
J: TRBJ2-3; size: NA; D: TRBD1; V: TRBV7-3; CDR3: CASAEGQGSTDTQYF; DNA: TGTGCCAGCGCCGAAGGACAGGGGAGCACAGATACGCAGTATTTT
J: TRBJ2-7; size: NA; D: NA; V: TRBV6-1; CDR3: CASSDRPTYYEQYF; DNA: TGTGCCAGCAGTGACCGACCGACCTACTACGAGCAGTACTTC
J: TRBJ2-1; size: NA; D: TRBD2; V: TRBV28; CDR3: CASSLPSGTSDEQFF; DNA: TGTGCCAGCAGTTTACCCAGCGGGACGTCCGATGAGCAGTTCTTC
J: TRBJ2-1; size: once; D: TRBD1; V: TRBV5-1; CDR3: CASSLTDRSNYNEQFF; DNA: TGCGCCAGCAGCTTGACGGACAGGTCAAACTACAATGAGCAGTTCTTC
J: TRBJ2-2; size: NA; D: TRBD2; V: TRBV5-7; CDR3: CASSLAGGSEAGELFF; DNA: TGTGCCAGCAGCTTGGCGGGGGGATCGGAGGCCGGGGAGCTGTTTTTT
J: TRBJ2-5; size: NA; D: NA; V: TRBV11-2; CDR3: CASSLRGAQETQYF; DNA: TGTGCCAGCAGCCTACGGGGGGCACAAGAGACCCAGTACTTC
J: TRBJ2-7; size: NA; D: NA; V: TRBV14; CDR3: CASSPRGFYEQYF; DNA: TGTGCCAGCAGCCCTCGGGGTTTCTACGAGCAGTACTTC
J: TRBJ2-1; size: once; D: TRBD2; V: TRBV7-9; CDR3: CASSPSGRTYNEQFF; DNA: TGTGCCAGCAGCCCTAGCGGGAGGACTTACAATGAGCAGTTCTTC
J: TRBJ2-3; size: NA; D: TRBD2; V: TRBV6-4; CDR3: CASSMTWEGGDTQYF; DNA: TGTGCCAGCAGCATGACTTGGGAGGGAGGCGATACGCAGTATTTT
J: TRBJ2-5; size: NA; D: NA; V: TRBV30; CDR3: CAWNRGSQETQYF; DNA: TGTGCCTGGAATCGGGGGTCCCAAGAGACCCAGTACTTC
J: TRBJ2-1; size: NA; D: TRBD1; V: TRBV5-1; CDR3: CASSLVQGAYNEQFF; DNA: TGCGCCAGCAGCTTGGTCCAGGGGGCCTACAATGAGCAGTTCTTC
J: TRBJ1-2; size: NA; D: TRBD1; V: TRBV28; CDR3: CASSLSGGGGYTF; DNA: TGTGCCAGCAGTTTATCAGGGGGCGGGGGCTACACCTTC